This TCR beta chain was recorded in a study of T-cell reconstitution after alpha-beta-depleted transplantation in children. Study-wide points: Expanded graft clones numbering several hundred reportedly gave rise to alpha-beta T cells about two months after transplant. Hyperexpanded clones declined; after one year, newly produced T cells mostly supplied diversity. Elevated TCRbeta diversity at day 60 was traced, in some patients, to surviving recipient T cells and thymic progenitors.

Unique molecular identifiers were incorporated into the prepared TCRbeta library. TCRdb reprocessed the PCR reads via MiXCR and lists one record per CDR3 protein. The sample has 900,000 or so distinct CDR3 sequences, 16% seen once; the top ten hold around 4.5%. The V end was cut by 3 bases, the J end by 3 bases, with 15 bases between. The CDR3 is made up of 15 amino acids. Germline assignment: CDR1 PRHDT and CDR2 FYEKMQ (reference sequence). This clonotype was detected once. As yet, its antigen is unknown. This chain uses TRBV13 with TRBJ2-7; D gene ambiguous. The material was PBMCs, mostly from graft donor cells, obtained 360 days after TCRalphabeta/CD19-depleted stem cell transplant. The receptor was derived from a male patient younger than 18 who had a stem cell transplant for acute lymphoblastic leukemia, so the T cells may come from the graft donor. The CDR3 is CASSFGLGSNYEQYF. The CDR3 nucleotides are TGTGCCAGCAGCTTTGGGCTCGGCTCCAACTACGAGCAGTACTTC.